This TCR beta chain emerged from a study of blood T cell repertoires in COVID-19. Study-level information: Acute-phase and convalescent COVID-19 samples originated in the United States, Italy and Spain. PBMCs, B-cell-depleted T cells, or T cells provided the cDNA or gDNA that made up the material.

V trimming: 5 bases; J trimming: 0 bases; junction bases outside the gene matches: 7. The CDR3 is 16 residues long. The germline V gene encodes CDR1 MNHNY and CDR2 SVGAGI (reference sequence). In the study's own analysis: By means of reference gene primer amplification, nucleated cell counts were estimated. This table comes from immunoSEQ multiplex PCR, and its TCRdb copy is limited to in-frame clones, with some not included. V and J calls plus clone size are reproduced from that table; the DNA served to infer D and trimming. Of about 240,000 clones listed, approximately 85% are singletons. This clonotype was sampled from a woman in her 70s with acute or convalescent COVID-19. The gene calls are TRBV6-6 and TRBJ1-3; TRBD1 matches 7 bases. Specimen: peripheral blood. The CDR3 here is CASSTGQVRSGNTIYF. CDR3 sequence (DNA): TGTGCCAGCAGTACCGGACAGGTCCGCTCTGGAAACACCATATATTTT.